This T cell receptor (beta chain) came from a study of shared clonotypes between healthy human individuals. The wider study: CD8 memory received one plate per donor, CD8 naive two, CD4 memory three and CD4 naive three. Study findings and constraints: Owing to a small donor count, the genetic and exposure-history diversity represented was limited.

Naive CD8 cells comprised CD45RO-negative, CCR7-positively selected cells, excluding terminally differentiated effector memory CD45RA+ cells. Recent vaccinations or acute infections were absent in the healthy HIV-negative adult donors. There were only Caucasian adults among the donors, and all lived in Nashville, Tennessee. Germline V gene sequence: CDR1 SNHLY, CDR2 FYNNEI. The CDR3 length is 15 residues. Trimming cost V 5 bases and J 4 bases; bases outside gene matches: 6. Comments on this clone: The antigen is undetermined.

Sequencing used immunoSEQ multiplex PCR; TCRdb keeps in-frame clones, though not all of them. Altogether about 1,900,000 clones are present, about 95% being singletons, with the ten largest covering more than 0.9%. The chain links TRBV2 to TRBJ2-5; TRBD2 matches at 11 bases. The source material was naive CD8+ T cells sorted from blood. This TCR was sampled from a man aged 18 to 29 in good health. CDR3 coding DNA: TGTGCCAGCAGTTTTAGCGGGGGGGATGGAGAGACCCAGTACTTC. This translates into CASSFSGGDGETQYF.